The entry that follows covers one T cell receptor beta chain sequence. Sequenced by immunoSEQ multiplex PCR; TCRdb stores in-frame clones only, minus some. Among about 1,500,000 clones listed, roughly 96% were seen once. These data are taken from a study of shared clonotypes between healthy human individuals. Material for sequencing was naive CD4+ T cells sorted from blood. As for subset: CD45RA+ positively selected. The origin of this receptor is a man aged 30 to 45 in good health.

The CDR3 DNA sequence: TGTGCCAGCAGCTCTGACAGGGTGGTAACCGGGGAGCTGTTTTTT. Protein sequence: CASSSDRVVTGELFF. The chain is built from TRBV7-2 and TRBJ2-2; 7 bases fit TRBD1. The germline V gene encodes CDR1 SGHTA and CDR2 FQGNSA. With V trimmed by 4 bases and J by 5 bases, 7 bases remained unmatched. The CDR3 runs to 15 residues.